These 31 T cell receptor beta chains originate from one sample sequenced in a study of T cells in Graves' hyperthyroidism and ophthalmopathy. RNA transcripts served as the template for amplifying TCR beta CDR3 regions. The HTBI primer set was used in a first-round RT-PCR of the TCR CDR3. In TCRdb, the multiplex PCR reads were re-called with MiXCR into one record per CDR3 protein. The data show approximately 370,000 distinct CDR3 sequences, about 16% seen once. The sample comprised blood. The receptors shown here come from a young woman with Graves' hyperthyroidism.

The sample holds a few counts of this clonotype. This chain uses TRBV9 with TRBJ2-3; 12 nucleotides match TRBD2. CDR1 and CDR2 (germline): SGDLS, YYNGEE. The trim removed 1 base at V and 3 bases at J, leaving 15 bases unmatched. The CDR3 covers 20 residues. In DNA form, the CDR3 reads TGTGCCAGCAGCGTAAGGGCTAGCGGGAGGGCTTTTCGGTCAACAGATACGCAGTATTTT. It is translated as CASSVRASGRAFRSTDTQYF.

This clonotype was recorded many times. The chain recombines TRBV28 with TRBJ2-5; 8 nucleotides agree with TRBD2. Germline-derived CDR1 and CDR2 are MDHEN and SYDVKM. V shed 8 bases and J 5 bases; nucleotides not matched to a gene: 16. The CDR3 covers 16 residues. Here the CDR3 DNA reads TGTGCCAGCCTGGGGCTAGGGACTAGGATTCGGGAGACCCAGTACTTC. It specifies CASLGLGTRIRETQYF.

Comments on this clonotype: This may arise from a read error, as a much more abundant clone is one base away. The rearrangement joins TRBV18 to TRBJ2-4; D call uncertain. V dropped 0 bases and J dropped 0 bases, with 9 bases sitting between them. The germline V gene has CDR1 KGHSH and CDR2 LQKENI. The CDR3 is made up of 16 amino acids. CDR3 bases: TGTGCCAGCTCACCACCCGACTCACTAGCCAAAAACATTCAGTACTTC. Its translation: CASSPPDSLAKNIQYF. The complete variable domain, with remaining parts taken from reference TRBV18 and TRBJ2-4, reads NAGVMQNPRHLVRRRGQEARLRCSPMKGHSHVYWYRQLPEEGLKFMVYLQKENIIDESGMPKERFSAEFPKEGPSILRIQQVVRGDSAAYFCASSPPDSLAKNIQYFGAGTRLSVL.

The CDR3 region has the DNA TGTGCCAGCACCTCCGGGGGGGGTTCCGAAGCTTTCTTT. Translating it yields CASTSGGGSEAFF. The chain carries TRBV3-1 and TRBJ1-1; possible D gene TRBD1, 5 bases. Germline V gene data show CDR1 as LGHDT and CDR2 as YNNKEL (reference sequence). The germline V and J ends were trimmed by 7 bases and 8 bases, with 17 bases remaining between them. The CDR3 is made up of 13 amino acids.

In its sample, this clonotype was seen a few times. The rearrangement joins TRBV14 to TRBJ2-1; a weak D match, TRBD2 (5 bases). Trimming shortened V by 5 bases and J by 2 bases, and 10 bases separated the two germline ends. The V gene's germline CDR1 is SGHDN and CDR2 FVKESK. The CDR3 runs 14 residues. The CDR3 loop is CASSFELAYNEQFF. CDR3 in DNA: TGTGCCAGCAGCTTTGAACTAGCCTACAATGAGCAGTTCTTC.

There are many counts of this clonotype. This rearrangement joins TRBV11-2 to TRBJ2-3; the D gene is possibly TRBD2 (5 bases). The V and J ends lost 1 base and 2 bases respectively, with 10 bases between them. Germline V gene data show CDR1 as SGHAT and CDR2 as FQNNGV. CDR3 size: 15 residues. The CDR3 DNA reads TGTGCCAGCAGCTTAGTGGGGAGACACACAGATACGCAGTATTTT. Its translation is CASSLVGRHTDTQYF. Based on the CDR3 plus reference TRBV11-2 and TRBJ2-3, the full variable domain is EAGVAQSPRYKIIEKRQSVAFWCNPISGHATLYWYQQILGQGPKLLIQFQNNGVVDDSQLPKDRFSAERLKGVDSTLKIQPAKLEDSAVYLCASSLVGRHTDTQYFGPGTRLTVL.

Only a few counts were recorded for this clonotype. V usage is TRBV5-1 and J usage is TRBJ2-7; unclear D gene. Germline-derived CDR1 and CDR2 are SGHRS and YFSETQ. This CDR3 spans 13 amino acids. Trimming removed 0 bases at V and 3 bases at J, with 7 bases between. The DNA for the CDR3 is TGCGCCAGCAGCTTGGGCGACGTCTACGAGCAGTACTTC. Residues: CASSLGDVYEQYF.

This clonotype was counted many times. The chain recombines TRBV30 with TRBJ1-5; the D gene is possibly TRBD1 (6 bases). The germline gives CDR1 GTSNPN, CDR2 SVGIG (reference sequence). Trimming removed 1 base at V and 3 bases at J, with 7 bases between. This CDR3 comprises 13 residues. DNA of the CDR3: TGTGCCTGGAGTGGACAGGACAATCAGCCCCAGCATTTT. It encodes CAWSGQDNQPQHF.

In this sample, this clonotype turned up a few times. The CDR3 bases are TGTGCCAGCTCACCAAAATCGTCCGGTGCCGGGGAGCTGTTTTTT. It yields the protein CASSPKSSGAGELFF. The chain combines TRBV18 with TRBJ2-2, with D hard to call. CDR3 length equals 15 residues. Germline CDR1 and CDR2: KGHSH and LQKENI. V shed 2 bases and J shed 6 bases, with 13 bases lying between them.

This chain connects TRBV6-1 to TRBJ2-3; 12 positions match TRBD2. CDR3 length: 16 amino acids. J lost 3 bases, V lost 7 bases, and 8 bases had no gene match. The germline V gene has CDR1 MNHNS and CDR2 SASEGT. CDR3 amino acids: CASIIRTSGITDTQYF. The CDR3 region has the DNA TGTGCCAGCATCATCCGGACTAGCGGGATAACAGATACGCAGTATTTT.

The rearrangement links TRBV9 to TRBJ2-1; 8 bases align to TRBD1. The CDR3 is 15 residues long. V trimming: 4 bases; J trimming: 7 bases; junction bases outside the gene matches: 10. The V gene's germline CDR1 is SGDLS and CDR2 YYNGEE. CDR3 in DNA: TGTGCCAGCAGCTCTAATGACAGGGGTCGGAATGAGCAGTTCTTC. It is translated as CASSSNDRGRNEQFF.

The chain recombines TRBV7-9 with TRBJ1-4; a possible D gene is TRBD1 (5 bases). This CDR3 is 15 amino acids long. Germline lookup yields CDR1 SEHNR and CDR2 FQNEAQ (reference sequence). The ends were cut back, 1 base at V and 2 bases at J, with 8 bases in the middle. The chain's CDR3 is CASSLDGGTNEKLFF. As DNA, the CDR3 is TGTGCCAGCAGCTTAGATGGGGGTACTAATGAAAAACTGTTTTTT.

This clonotype appeared a few times. The rearrangement links TRBV6-5 to TRBJ2-2; D remains ambiguous. Germline assignment: CDR1 MNHEY and CDR2 SVGAGI. V dropped 2 bases and J dropped 4 bases, with 14 bases sitting between them. There are 16 residues in the CDR3. The CDR3 reads CASSYLPATSTGELFF. CDR3 bases: TGTGCCAGCAGTTACCTGCCAGCGACGAGCACCGGGGAGCTGTTTTTT.

The table lists this clonotype with many counts. The CDR3 here is CASRRGQTNEKLFF. CDR3 coding DNA: TGTGCCAGCAGACGGGGCCAGACTAATGAAAAACTGTTTTTT. This chain joins TRBV6-1 and TRBJ1-4; a possible D gene is TRBD1 (5 bases). The CDR3 consists of 14 residues. Deletions cut 6 bases from V and 2 bases from J, with 10 bases between. Per the germline V gene, CDR1 is MNHNS and CDR2 is SASEGT.

The chain recombines TRBV15 with TRBJ2-3; D not resolved. Germline V gene lookup returns CDR1 LNHNV and CDR2 YYDKDF (reference sequence). Deletions cut 3 bases from V and 4 bases from J, with 8 bases between. The CDR3 length is 13 residues. CDR3: CATSSPSPDTQYF. Written as DNA, the CDR3 is TGTGCCACCAGCAGCCCCTCACCAGATACGCAGTATTTT.

The chain links TRBV3-1 to TRBJ1-4, with D hard to call. CDR1 and CDR2 from the germline V gene are LGHDT and YNNKEL (reference sequence). CDR3 size: 14 residues. V lost 2 bases and J 10 bases, leaving 14 bases between the germline ends. This chain's CDR3 is CASSQTGNSVKLFF. In DNA form, the CDR3 reads TGTGCCAGCAGCCAAACCGGGAATTCCGTAAAACTGTTTTTT. The variable domain in full, completed from reference TRBV3-1 and TRBJ1-4, reads DTAVSQTPKYLVTQMGNDKSIKCEQNLGHDTMYWYKQDSKKFLKIMFSYNNKELIINETVPNRFSPKSPDKAHLNLHINSLELGDSAVYFCASSQTGNSVKLFFGSGTQLSVL.

This chain's CDR3 is CASSYSTTNTGELFF. The CDR3 nucleotides are TGTGCCAGCAGTTATAGCACAACGAACACCGGGGAGCTGTTTTTT. The gene calls are TRBV6-2 or TRBV6-3 and TRBJ2-2; D remains unclear. The CDR3 contains 15 residues. Germline CDR1 MNHEY, CDR2 SVGEGT. Trimming removed 3 bases at V and 0 bases at J, with 8 bases between.

This clonotype was seen repeatedly, ten times or more. This sequence joins TRBV28 and TRBJ2-7; TRBD2 matches at 7 bases. The germline V gene encodes CDR1 MDHEN and CDR2 SYDVKM. The V and J ends lost 7 bases and 9 bases, in that order; junction bases with no gene match: 15. This CDR3 has 14 amino acids. DNA for the CDR3: TGTGCCAGCAAAGCCGGGAGGATTCTGGGGCCGCAGTACTTC. Translation gives CASKAGRILGPQYF.

This clonotype was found many times. The chain joins TRBV6-1 to TRBJ1-1; 8 bases match TRBD1. Germline assignment: CDR1 MNHNS and CDR2 SASEGT. V was clipped by 6 bases and J by 4 bases; unmatched bases: 10. There are 15 residues in the CDR3. This CDR3 reads CASRDRANGGTEAFF. CDR3 sequence (DNA): TGTGCCAGCAGGGACAGGGCGAACGGGGGCACTGAAGCTTTCTTT.

The V gene is TRBV11-2, the J gene TRBJ1-2; D remains ambiguous. V lost 5 bases to trimming and J lost 4 bases, with 11 bases between them. Germline V gene lookup returns CDR1 SGHAT and CDR2 FQNNGV. This CDR3 has 13 amino acids. CDR3 bases: TGTGCCAGCAGCGTCCGCGACCTCTATGGCTACACCTTC. It yields the protein CASSVRDLYGYTF.

Many counts were recorded for this clonotype. CDR3 sequence reads: CASSADPFVEQYF. The CDR3 DNA is TGCGCCAGCAGCGCCGACCCTTTTGTCGAGCAGTACTTC. The chain uses TRBV5-1 and TRBJ2-7, with D unresolved. CDR1 is SGHRS, CDR2 YFSETQ, per germline. The length of the CDR3 is 13 residues. Between the trimmed V and J ends, which lost 4 bases and 6 bases, there was a span of 14 bases.

The sample holds a few counts of this clonotype. V is TRBV19 and J is TRBJ1-5; 7 bases agree with TRBD1. This CDR3 has 14 amino acids. The V gene's germline CDR1 is LNHDA and CDR2 SQIVND (reference sequence). V lost 3 bases and J lost 5; bases outside the gene matches: 4. The CDR3 spells CASSMTGIYQPQHF. The CDR3 nucleotides are TGTGCCAGTAGTATGACAGGGATTTATCAGCCCCAGCATTTT. The full variable domain, with the rest looked up from reference TRBV19 and TRBJ1-5, is DGGITQSPKYLFRKEGQNVTLSCEQNLNHDAMYWYRQDPGQGLRLIYYSQIVNDFQKGDIAEGYSVSREKKESFPLTVTSAQKNPTAFYLCASSMTGIYQPQHFGDGTRLSIL.

This clonotype was counted many times. The chain is built from TRBV6-1 and TRBJ1-6; a possible D gene is TRBD1 (6 bases). This CDR3 contains 14 residues. V lost 6 bases and J lost 8, with 14 bases in between. Germline CDR1 reads MNHNS; CDR2 reads SASEGT. This chain's CDR3 is CASSVQGRDSPLHF. CDR3 nucleotides: TGTGCCAGCAGCGTACAGGGACGGGATTCACCCCTCCACTTT.

The chain couples TRBV6-6 to TRBJ1-2; the D is unclear. The germline V gene encodes CDR1 MNHNY and CDR2 SVGAGI (reference sequence). The V and J ends lost 0 bases and 1 base respectively, with 12 bases between them. This CDR3 spans 16 amino acids. The CDR3 protein is CASSYSLGRNNYGYTF. The CDR3 DNA reads as TGTGCCAGCAGTTACTCGCTCGGGAGAAATAACTATGGCTACACCTTC.

The chain recombines TRBV9 with TRBJ2-1; a weak D match, TRBD2 (5 bases). Trimming shortened V by 2 bases and J by 2 bases, and 5 bases separated the two germline ends. Germline assignment: CDR1 SGDLS and CDR2 YYNGEE. The CDR3 length is 13 residues. The CDR3 reads CASSVSAYNEQFF. The DNA of the CDR3 is TGTGCCAGCAGCGTTAGCGCCTACAATGAGCAGTTCTTC. Supplemented by reference TRBV9 and TRBJ2-1, the full variable domain reads DSGVTQTPKHLITATGQRVTLRCSPRSGDLSVYWYQQSLDQGLQFLIQYYNGEERAKGNILERFSAQQFPDLHSELNLSSLELGDSALYFCASSVSAYNEQFFGPGTRLTVL.

About this clonotype itself: Being one base from a much bigger clone, this may be a read error. This chain uses TRBV27 with TRBJ2-2; TRBD1 matches 9 bases. J gave up 6 bases and V 5 bases, and 10 bases lay outside the gene matches. Germline-derived CDR1 and CDR2 are MNHEY and SMNVEV (reference sequence). The CDR3 is made up of 16 amino acids. CDR3 coding DNA: TGTGCCAGCAGTCGATCCGGGACAGGGAGCTCCGGGGAGCTGTTTTTT. Translation: CASSRSGTGSSGELFF.

This clonotype showed up many times. The chain has TRBV7-2 and TRBJ2-3, with 11 bases identical to TRBD2. There are 17 residues in the CDR3. CDR1 is SGHTA and CDR2 is FQGNSA in the germline V gene. The ends lost 4 bases at V and 4 bases at J; junction bases unmatched: 10. The CDR3 coding sequence is TGTGCCAGCAGCTCTCGACTAGCGGGAACGGTTTCAGATACGCAGTATTTT. This translates into CASSSRLAGTVSDTQYF.

This clonotype was found many times. J is TRBJ2-5 and V is TRBV28; D remains ambiguous. There are 13 residues in the CDR3. Germline V lookup: CDR1 MDHEN, CDR2 SYDVKM. Trimming pared 3 bases from V and 4 bases from J, leaving 9 bases between. The CDR3 DNA reads as TGTGCCAGCAGTTTCCCAATTGGAGAGACCCAGTACTTC. It yields the protein CASSFPIGETQYF.

The rearrangement links TRBV5-5 to TRBJ1-6; D unclear. Germline CDR1 reads SGHKS; CDR2 reads YYEKEE (reference sequence). V dropped 0 bases and J dropped 7 bases, with 11 bases sitting between them. CDR3 length: 15 amino acids. The CDR3 region is CASSLAGPRNSPLHF. The CDR3, as DNA: TGTGCCAGCAGCTTGGCCGGACCGAGGAATTCACCCCTCCACTTT. The entire variable domain, with the rest obtained from reference TRBV5-5 and TRBJ1-6, is as follows: DAGVTQSPTHLIKTRGQQVTLRCSPISGHKSVSWYQQVLGQGPQFIFQYYEKEERGRGNFPDRFSARQFPNYSSELNVNALLLGDSALYLCASSLAGPRNSPLHFGNGTRLTVT.

This clonotype was picked up many times. The V call is TRBV10-3, the J call TRBJ2-5, with 9 bases fitting TRBD2. The ends lost 0 bases at V and 4 bases at J; junction bases unmatched: 6. This CDR3 spans 16 amino acids. Germline V gene data show CDR1 as ENHRY and CDR2 as SYGVKD. This CDR3 reads CAISESSGRRTETQYF. Written as DNA, the CDR3 is TGTGCCATCAGTGAGTCTAGCGGGAGACGCACAGAGACCCAGTACTTC.

This clonotype was seen a few times. The V and J genes are TRBV20-1 and TRBJ2-1; 11 bases align to TRBD2. This CDR3 is 21 amino acids long. Germline V gives CDR1 DFQATT, CDR2 SNEGSKA (reference sequence). V lost 1 base and J lost 0; bases outside the gene matches: 17. The CDR3 loop is CSARVIIRGLAVYSSYNEQFF. The CDR3, as DNA: TGCAGTGCTAGAGTGATAATAAGGGGACTAGCGGTATATAGCTCCTACAATGAGCAGTTCTTC.